This T cell receptor (beta chain) was profiled in a study of identical twins. Findings and limits, study-wide: Fewer insertions marked abundant cord blood beta clonotypes; young adult naive trended weakly, memory not at all.

This clonotype occurred a few times. Its antigen is not known. TCRdb itself ran the 5' RACE reads through MiXCR, one entry per CDR3 protein. The data contain some 760,000 distinct CDR3 sequences, 15% to 20% of them singletons. This sample also appeared in a second study, on T cells expressing NK-cell markers.

The origin of this receptor is a woman younger than 30 in good health. Specimen: PBMCs.

CDR3: CASSLVTSGRSYEQYF. In DNA form, the CDR3 reads TGTGCCAGCAGCCTTGTGACTAGCGGGAGATCCTACGAGCAGTACTTC. The V and J genes are TRBV7-9 and TRBJ2-7, with TRBD2 matching 12 bases. CDR1 SEHNR and CDR2 FQNEAQ come from the germline V gene (reference sequence). This CDR3 is 16 amino acids long. Trimming at V came to 5 bases and at J to 1 base, leaving 6 bases not matched to a gene.